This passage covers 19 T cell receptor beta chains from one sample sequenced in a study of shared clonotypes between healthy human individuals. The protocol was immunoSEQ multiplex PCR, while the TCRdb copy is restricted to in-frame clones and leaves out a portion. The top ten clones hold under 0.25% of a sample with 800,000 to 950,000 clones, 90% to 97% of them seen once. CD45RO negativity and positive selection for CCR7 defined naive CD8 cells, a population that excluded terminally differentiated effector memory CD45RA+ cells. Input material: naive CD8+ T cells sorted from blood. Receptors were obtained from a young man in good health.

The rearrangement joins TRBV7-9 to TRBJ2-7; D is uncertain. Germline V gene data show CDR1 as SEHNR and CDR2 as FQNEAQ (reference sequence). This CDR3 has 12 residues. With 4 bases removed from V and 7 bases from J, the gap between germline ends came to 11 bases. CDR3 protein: CASSSQAREQYF. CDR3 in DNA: TGTGCCAGCAGCTCCCAAGCGCGGGAGCAGTACTTC.

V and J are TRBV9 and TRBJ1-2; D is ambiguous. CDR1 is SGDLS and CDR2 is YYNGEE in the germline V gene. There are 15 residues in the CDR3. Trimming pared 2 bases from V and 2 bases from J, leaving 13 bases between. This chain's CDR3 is CASSVSIAGNYGYTF. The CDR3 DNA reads TGTGCCAGCAGCGTTTCCATCGCCGGGAACTATGGCTACACCTTC. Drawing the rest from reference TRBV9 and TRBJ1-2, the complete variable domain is DSGVTQTPKHLITATGQRVTLRCSPRSGDLSVYWYQQSLDQGLQFLIQYYNGEERAKGNILERFSAQQFPDLHSELNLSSLELGDSALYFCASSVSIAGNYGYTFGSGTRLTVV.

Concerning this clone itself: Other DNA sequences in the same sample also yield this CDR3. DNA of the CDR3: TGTGCCAGCAGCCCAAGGACAGGCGGCACTGAAGCTTTCTTT. It encodes CASSPRTGGTEAFF. The chain recombines TRBV9 with TRBJ1-1; 7 bases are a match to TRBD1. CDR3 length: 14 amino acids. In germline, CDR1 is SGDLS, CDR2 YYNGEE. With 4 bases clipped from V and 4 bases from J, the junction kept 7 bases outside the gene matches.

This CDR3 reads CASTGQSSYEQYF. CDR3 coding DNA: TGCGCCAGCACGGGGCAGAGCTCCTACGAGCAGTACTTC. The chain recombines TRBV10-1 with TRBJ2-7, with D perhaps matching TRBD1 or TRBD2 (5 bases each). The germline V and J ends were trimmed by 7 bases and 0 bases, with 10 bases remaining between them. The CDR3 runs to 13 residues. The V gene's germline CDR1 is WNHNN and CDR2 SYGVQD (reference sequence).

CDR3 nucleotide sequence: TGTGCCAGCAGCTTCCGGACCAATTTCAATGAGCAGTTCTTC. Translation gives CASSFRTNFNEQFF. The gene calls are TRBV11-2 and TRBJ2-1; no clear D. The CDR3 consists of 14 residues. The ends were cut back, 3 bases at V and 6 bases at J, with 12 bases in the middle. Germline V gives CDR1 SGHAT, CDR2 FQNNGV. Together with reference TRBV11-2 and TRBJ2-1, the CDR3 gives the full variable domain: EAGVAQSPRYKIIEKRQSVAFWCNPISGHATLYWYQQILGQGPKLLIQFQNNGVVDDSQLPKDRFSAERLKGVDSTLKIQPAKLEDSAVYLCASSFRTNFNEQFFGPGTRLTVL.

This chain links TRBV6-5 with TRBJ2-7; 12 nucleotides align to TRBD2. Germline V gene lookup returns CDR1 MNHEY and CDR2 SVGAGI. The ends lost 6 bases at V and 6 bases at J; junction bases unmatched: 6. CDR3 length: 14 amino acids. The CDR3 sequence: CASSIPGLAGEQYF. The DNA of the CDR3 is TGTGCCAGCAGCATCCCGGGACTAGCGGGCGAGCAGTACTTC.

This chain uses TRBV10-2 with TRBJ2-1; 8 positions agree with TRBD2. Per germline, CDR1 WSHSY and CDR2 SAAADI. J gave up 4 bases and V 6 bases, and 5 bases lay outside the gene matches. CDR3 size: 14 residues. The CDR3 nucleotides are TGCGCCAGCAGGGAACTAGCGGATTACAATGAGCAGTTCTTC. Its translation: CASRELADYNEQFF.

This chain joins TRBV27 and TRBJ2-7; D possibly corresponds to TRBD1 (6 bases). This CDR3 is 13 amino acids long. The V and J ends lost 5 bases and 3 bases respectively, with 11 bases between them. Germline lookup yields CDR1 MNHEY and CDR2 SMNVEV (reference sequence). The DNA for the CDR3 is TGTGCCAGCAGTATCCAACAGGGCTACGAGCAGTACTTC. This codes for CASSIQQGYEQYF.

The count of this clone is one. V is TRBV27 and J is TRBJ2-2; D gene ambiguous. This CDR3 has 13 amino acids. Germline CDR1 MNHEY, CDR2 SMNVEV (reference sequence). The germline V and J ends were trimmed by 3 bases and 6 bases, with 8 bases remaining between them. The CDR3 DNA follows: TGTGCCAGCAGTTTCTTGTTGGCCGGGGAGCTGTTTTTT. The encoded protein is CASSFLLAGELFF.

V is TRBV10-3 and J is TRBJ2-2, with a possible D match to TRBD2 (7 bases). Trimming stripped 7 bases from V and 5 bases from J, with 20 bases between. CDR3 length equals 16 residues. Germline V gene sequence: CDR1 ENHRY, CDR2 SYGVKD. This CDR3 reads CAITSTPGGPTGELFF. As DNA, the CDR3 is TGTGCCATCACTTCCACCCCCGGGGGGCCGACCGGGGAGCTGTTTTTT.

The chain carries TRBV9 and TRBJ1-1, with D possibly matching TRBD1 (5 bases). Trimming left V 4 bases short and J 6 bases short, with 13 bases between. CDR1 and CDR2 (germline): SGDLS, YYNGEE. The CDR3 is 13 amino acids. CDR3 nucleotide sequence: TGTGCCAGCAGCCAGGGATCGGTCCCTGAAGCTTTCTTT. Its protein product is CASSQGSVPEAFF. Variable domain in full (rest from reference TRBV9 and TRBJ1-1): DSGVTQTPKHLITATGQRVTLRCSPRSGDLSVYWYQQSLDQGLQFLIQYYNGEERAKGNILERFSAQQFPDLHSELNLSSLELGDSALYFCASSQGSVPEAFFGQGTRLTVV.

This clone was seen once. The CDR3 loop reads CASSVTGYTEAFF. The CDR3 nucleotides are TGCGCCAGCAGCGTGACAGGGTACACTGAAGCTTTCTTT. The chain carries TRBV4-1 and TRBJ1-1; TRBD1 matches at 7 bases. This CDR3 has 13 residues. J gave up 3 bases and V 5 bases, and 3 bases lay outside the gene matches. Germline V CDR1 and CDR2: MGHRA, YSYEKL.

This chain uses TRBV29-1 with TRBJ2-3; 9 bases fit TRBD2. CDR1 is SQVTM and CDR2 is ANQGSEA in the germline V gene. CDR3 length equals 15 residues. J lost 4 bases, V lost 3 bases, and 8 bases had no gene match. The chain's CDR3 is CSVDQVAGGPDTQYF. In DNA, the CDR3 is TGCAGCGTTGACCAGGTTGCGGGAGGGCCAGATACGCAGTATTTT.

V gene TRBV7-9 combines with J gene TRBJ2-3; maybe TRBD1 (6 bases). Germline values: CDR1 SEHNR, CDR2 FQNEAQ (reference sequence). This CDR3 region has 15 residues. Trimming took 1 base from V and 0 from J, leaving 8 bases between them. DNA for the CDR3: TGTGCCAGCAGCTTAGGGACAGTGAGCACAGATACGCAGTATTTT. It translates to CASSLGTVSTDTQYF.

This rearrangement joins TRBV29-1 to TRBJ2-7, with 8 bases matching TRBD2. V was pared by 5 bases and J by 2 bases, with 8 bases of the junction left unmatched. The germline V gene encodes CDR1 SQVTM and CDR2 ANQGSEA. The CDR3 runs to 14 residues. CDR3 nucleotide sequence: TGCAGCGTTAGTTTTGTCGGGAGGGCCTACGAGCAGTACTTC. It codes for CSVSFVGRAYEQYF.

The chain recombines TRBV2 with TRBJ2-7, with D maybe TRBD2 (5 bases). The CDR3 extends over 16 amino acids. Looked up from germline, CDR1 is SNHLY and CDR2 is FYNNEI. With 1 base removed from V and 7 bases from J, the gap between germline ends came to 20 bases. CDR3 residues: CASSEDRETTLGEQYF. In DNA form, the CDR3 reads TGTGCCAGCAGTGAAGATAGGGAGACTACCCTGGGGGAGCAGTACTTC.

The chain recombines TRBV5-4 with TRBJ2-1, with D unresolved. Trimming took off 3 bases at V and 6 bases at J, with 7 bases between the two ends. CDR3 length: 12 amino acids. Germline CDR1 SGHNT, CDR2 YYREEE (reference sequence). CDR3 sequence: CASSWPGNEQFF. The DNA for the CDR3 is TGTGCCAGCAGCTGGCCTGGCAATGAGCAGTTCTTC.

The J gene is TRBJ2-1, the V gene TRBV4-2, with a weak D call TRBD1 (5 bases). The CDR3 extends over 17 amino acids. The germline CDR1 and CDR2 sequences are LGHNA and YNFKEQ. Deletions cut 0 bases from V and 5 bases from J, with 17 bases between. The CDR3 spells CASSQEGGAGNHNEQFF. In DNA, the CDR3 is TGTGCCAGCAGCCAAGAGGGTGGGGCAGGTAACCACAATGAGCAGTTCTTC.

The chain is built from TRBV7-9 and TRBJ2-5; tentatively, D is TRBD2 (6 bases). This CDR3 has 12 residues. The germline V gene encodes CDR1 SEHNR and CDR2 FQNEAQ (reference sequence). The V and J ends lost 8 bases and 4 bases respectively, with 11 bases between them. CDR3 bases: TGTGCCAGCCTAGTGGAGGGAGAGACCCAGTACTTC. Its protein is CASLVEGETQYF.